The present T cell receptor beta chain was sequenced within a study of blood T cell repertoires in COVID-19. Study-wide background: The United States, Italy and Spain were the sources of the acute and convalescent COVID-19 samples. T cells, B-cell-depleted T cells, or PBMCs provided the cDNA or gDNA that served as material.

This CDR3 has 17 residues. After removal of 0 bases from V and 1 base from J, the junction contained 7 bases not matched to a gene. Germline V gives CDR1 SGHDT, CDR2 YYEEEE. This clone was seen more than once but under ten times. In the authors' workflow: Estimation of nucleated cell counts relied on the amplification of reference gene primers. TCRdb keeps only in-frame clones here, not all; method: immunoSEQ multiplex PCR. The D gene and trimming were derived from the DNA, and the V and J assignments and clone size from that table. The sample carries around 69,000 clones, 65% to 90% recorded once. The TCR sequence derives from a man aged 45-60 years with acute or convalescent COVID-19. The sequenced sample was peripheral blood. This chain connects TRBV5-6 to TRBJ1-1, with TRBD1 matching 9 bases. Here the CDR3 DNA reads TGTGCCAGCAGCTTGGAAGGGACAGGGTGGGAGAACACTGAAGCTTTCTTT. Its translation is CASSLEGTGWENTEAFF.